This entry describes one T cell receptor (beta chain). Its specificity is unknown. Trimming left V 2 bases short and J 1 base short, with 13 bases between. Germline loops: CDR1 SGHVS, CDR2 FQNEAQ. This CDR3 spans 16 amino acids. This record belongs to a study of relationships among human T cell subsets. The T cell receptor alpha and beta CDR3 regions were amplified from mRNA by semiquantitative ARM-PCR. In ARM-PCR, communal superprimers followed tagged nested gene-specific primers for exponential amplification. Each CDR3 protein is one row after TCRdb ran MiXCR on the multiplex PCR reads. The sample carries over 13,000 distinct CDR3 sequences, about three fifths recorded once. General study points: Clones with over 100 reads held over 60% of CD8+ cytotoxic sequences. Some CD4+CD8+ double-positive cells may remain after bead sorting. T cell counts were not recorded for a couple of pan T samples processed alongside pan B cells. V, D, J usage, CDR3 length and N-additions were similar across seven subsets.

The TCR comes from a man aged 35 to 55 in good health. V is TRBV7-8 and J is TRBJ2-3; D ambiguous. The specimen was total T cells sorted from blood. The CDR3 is CASSLRGATGTDTQYF. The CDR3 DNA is TGTGCCAGCAGCTTACGAGGAGCCACTGGCACAGATACGCAGTATTTT.